This TCR beta chain was sequenced for a study of T cell clonotyping in hematopoietic cell transplantation. Data came from immunoSEQ multiplex PCR; TCRdb stores just in-frame clones and leaves some out. The data hold about 10,000 clones, with approximately 94% observed a single time. Trimming removed 5 bases from V and 0 bases from J, with 10 bases in between. The germline V gene encodes CDR1 SGHVS and CDR2 FNYEAQ. There are 14 residues in the CDR3. Overall study results and limits: Pathologically expanded recipient clonotypes increased progressively from day 30 to day 180 as diversity fell. At the given depth, recipient repertoires were over 95% de novo clonotypes.

Regarding this clone: Its antigen is not identified.

Recipients were bled about 28 days pretransplant and at posttransplant days 30, 100, 180. Sequences were derived from PBMCs, sampled 100 days after allogeneic stem cell transplant. The clonotype was recovered from a male patient aged 50 to 59 who had an allogeneic stem cell transplant from a related donor, so T cells may come from the graft donor. Some clones in this sample may be carry-over from other donors' samples. The gene calls are TRBV7-6 and TRBJ1-1; D is ambiguous. Here the CDR3 DNA reads TGTGCCAGCAGCAGGGAGGAGGTGAACACTGAAGCTTTCTTT. Its translation: CASSREEVNTEAFF.